The rows below give T cell receptor beta chains drawn from one sample of a study of blood T cell repertoires in COVID-19. The data were produced by immunoSEQ multiplex PCR, yet TCRdb's version contains in-frame clones alone and is incomplete. The table shows about 250,000 clones, with around 84% occurring only once. The sample consisted of PBMCs or T cells enriched from blood (not recorded which). The receptors derive from a man aged 18 to 29 who had recovered from COVID-19. CDR3s include the opening cysteine and the closing phenylalanine or tryptophan. The D gene is left open where the match is weak. Where a row states a size, it is once, few, many or the class of an expanded clone; other rows omit it.

TRBJ2-4 TRBV12-3/TRBV12-4 - - TGTGCCAGCACCCTGGGGGACATCCACATTCAGTACTTC CASTLGDIHIQYF
TRBJ2-7 TRBV4-2 TRBD2 - TGTGCCAGCAGCCAAGAGTGGGTTGTGACGGGAGGGAGGTCCTACGAGCAGTACTTC CASSQEWVVTGGRSYEQYF
TRBJ1-1 TRBV6-1 TRBD1 - TGTGCCAGCAGACGTGGGACAGGGGGTATTGAAGCTTTCTTT CASRRGTGGIEAFF
TRBJ1-1 TRBV5-1 - - TGCGCCAGCAGCTTATTCCCCGAGGGCACTGAAGCTTTCTTT CASSLFPEGTEAFF
TRBJ1-4 TRBV6-1 - - TGTGCCAGCAGTGAAGTCGGCGACTTTAAGGGGTTTAATGAAAAACTGTTTTTT CASSEVGDFKGFNEKLFF
TRBJ2-6 TRBV11-2 - - TGTGCCAGCAGTAGTCCCACAGGGATCTCTGGGGCCAACGTCCTGACTTTC CASSSPTGISGANVLTF
TRBJ1-5 TRBV15 TRBD1 - TGTGCCACCAGCAGTGAACAGGGGGCTGGAAATCAGCCCCAGCATTTT CATSSEQGAGNQPQHF
TRBJ1-4 TRBV12-3/TRBV12-4 - - TGTGCCAGCAGTCCGGGTCCTAATGAAAAACTGTTTTTT CASSPGPNEKLFF
TRBJ1-2 TRBV7-9 - few TGTGCCAGCAGCAATGCCAGGGTTTTGGACTATGGCTACACCTTC CASSNARVLDYGYTF
TRBJ1-3 TRBV19 - - TGTGCCAGTAGTATAGCCAGGGACTCTGGAAACACCATATATTTT CASSIARDSGNTIYF
TRBJ1-1 TRBV19 - - TGTGCCAGTAGTATGCTGGACTGGAACACTGAAGCTTTCTTT CASSMLDWNTEAFF
TRBJ2-1 TRBV7-3 - - TGTGCCAGCAGCTCCCCGGGGAGCAACAACAATGAGCAGTTCTTC CASSSPGSNNNEQFF
TRBJ2-7 TRBV29-1 TRBD1 - TGCAGCGCCCTCCTTGGGTCCGGGACAGTCTCCTACGAGCAGTACTTC CSALLGSGTVSYEQYF
TRBJ1-5 TRBV7-9 TRBD1 - TGTGCCAGCAGCCCAGGGACAGCCCAGGGTCAGCCCCAGCATTTT CASSPGTAQGQPQHF
TRBJ2-3 TRBV11-3 - - TGTGCCAGCAGCTTTGGTCTAGCGACAGATACGCAGTATTTT CASSFGLATDTQYF
TRBJ1-4 TRBV6-1 - - TGTGCCAGCAGTGACAGGTTGTCAACTAATGAAAAACTGTTTTTT CASSDRLSTNEKLFF
TRBJ2-2 TRBV7-6 TRBD2 - TGTGCCAGCAGCTTGGGACTAGCGGGAGGGCCTCTTGGCGGGGAGCTGTTTTTT CASSLGLAGGPLGGELFF
TRBJ2-1 TRBV6-4 - - TGTGCCAGCAGTGTCCAATTTTCCGGGACTCACTCCTACAATGAGCAGTTCTTC CASSVQFSGTHSYNEQFF
TRBJ1-5 TRBV19 - once TGTGCCAGTAGTACGGAAAGTTGGGCACCTAATCAGCCCCAGCATTTT CASSTESWAPNQPQHF
TRBJ2-2 TRBV3-1/TRBV3-2 TRBD2 - TGTGCCAGCAGCCAAACTTCGTGGCTAGCGGAATACACCGGGGAGCTGTTTTTT CASSQTSWLAEYTGELFF
TRBJ2-3 TRBV6-5 - - TGTGCCAGCCATACCTTAGGCGGCGGCACAGATACGCAGTATTTT CASHTLGGGTDTQYF
TRBJ1-1 TRBV11-2 - once TGTGCCAGCAGCTTAACCCAGGGGACCACTGAAGCTTTCTTT CASSLTQGTTEAFF
TRBJ1-1 TRBV30 - - TGTGCCTGGAGTACGCAGGGTGGCACTGAAGCTTTCTTT CAWSTQGGTEAFF
TRBJ2-7 TRBV19 TRBD2 - TGTGCCAGTAGACTTACCGGGACTAGCGGCGAGCAGTACTTC CASRLTGTSGEQYF
TRBJ2-3 TRBV27 TRBD2 once TGTGCCAGCAGTCTACTAGCGGGGGGGCCCCCAGATACGCAGTATTTT CASSLLAGGPPDTQYF
TRBJ1-1 TRBV11-2 TRBD1 - TGTGCCAGCAGGTTCCCGGGGACAGGGCTGAACACTGAAGCTTTCTTT CASRFPGTGLNTEAFF
TRBJ1-1 TRBV13 TRBD1 - TGTGCCAGCAGCACCCGACAGGGTCGCATGAACACTGAAGCTTTCTTT CASSTRQGRMNTEAFF
TRBJ2-7 TRBV6-1 - - TGTGCCAGCAGTGACCAGGGCGCCTCCGAGCAGTACTTC CASSDQGASEQYF
TRBJ1-2 TRBV28 TRBD1 - TGTGCCAGCAGTTTCAGGGGGCGATACTATGGCTACACCTTC CASSFRGRYYGYTF
TRBJ2-7 TRBV18 TRBD1 - TGTGCCAGCTCACCATTAAAATTGGGACAGGGACTGGGCGAGCAGTACTTC CASSPLKLGQGLGEQYF
TRBJ2-2 TRBV13 TRBD2 - TGTGCCAGCAGCTTACTAGCGGGAGGAAACACCGGGGAGCTGTTTTTT CASSLLAGGNTGELFF
TRBJ1-3 TRBV10-2 - - TGCGCCAGCAGTGAGGGCCCAGGGCCGGGAAACACCATATATTTT CASSEGPGPGNTIYF
TRBJ1-1 TRBV5-1 - - TGCGCCAGCAGCTTGGCGACAGACACTGAAGCTTTCTTT CASSLATDTEAFF
TRBJ1-2 TRBV2 TRBD1 - TGTGCCAGCAGTAAGCAATGGACAGGGGGTTCTAACTATGGCTACACCTTC CASSKQWTGGSNYGYTF
TRBJ1-2 TRBV10-2 - - TGCGCCAGCAGGCCTCCCGCGGACACTAAGAGTGGTGGCTACACCTTC CASRPPADTKSGGYTF
TRBJ2-1 TRBV27 TRBD2 - TGTGCCAGCAGTTTATCCCGTGGACTAGCGGGAGAAGAGCAGTTCTTC CASSLSRGLAGEEQFF